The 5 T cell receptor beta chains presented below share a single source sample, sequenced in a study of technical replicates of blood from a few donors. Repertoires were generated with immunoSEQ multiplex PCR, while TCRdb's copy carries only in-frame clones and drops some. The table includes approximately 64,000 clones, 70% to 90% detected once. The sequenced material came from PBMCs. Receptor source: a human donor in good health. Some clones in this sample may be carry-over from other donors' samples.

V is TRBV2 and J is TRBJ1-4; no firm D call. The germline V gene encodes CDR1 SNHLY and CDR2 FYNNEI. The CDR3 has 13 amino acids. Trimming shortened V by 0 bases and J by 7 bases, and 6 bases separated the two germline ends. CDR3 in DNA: TGTGCCAGCAGTGAAGCGCCGGGTGAAAAACTGTTTTTT. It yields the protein CASSEAPGEKLFF.

The CDR3 sequence: CSVLGQGGEKLFF. CDR3 DNA: TGCAGCGTTTTGGGACAGGGTGGCGAAAAACTGTTTTTT. The chain carries TRBV29-1 and TRBJ1-4, with 9 bases aligning to TRBD1. Germline V gene sequence: CDR1 SQVTM, CDR2 ANQGSEA. The CDR3 contains 13 residues. Trimming took 5 bases from V and 8 from J; bases not matched to a gene: 6.

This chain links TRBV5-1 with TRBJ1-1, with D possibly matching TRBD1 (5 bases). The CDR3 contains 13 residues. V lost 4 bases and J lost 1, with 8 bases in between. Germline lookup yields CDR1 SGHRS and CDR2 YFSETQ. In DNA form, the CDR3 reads TGCGCCAGCAGCATCGACAGGAACACTGAAGCTTTCTTT. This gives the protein CASSIDRNTEAFF.

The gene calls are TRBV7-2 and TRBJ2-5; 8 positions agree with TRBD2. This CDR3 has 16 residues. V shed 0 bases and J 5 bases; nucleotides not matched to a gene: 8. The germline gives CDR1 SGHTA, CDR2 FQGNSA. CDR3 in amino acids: CASSLAQPREVETQYF. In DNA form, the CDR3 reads TGTGCCAGCAGCTTAGCGCAGCCGCGGGAGGTGGAGACCCAGTACTTC.

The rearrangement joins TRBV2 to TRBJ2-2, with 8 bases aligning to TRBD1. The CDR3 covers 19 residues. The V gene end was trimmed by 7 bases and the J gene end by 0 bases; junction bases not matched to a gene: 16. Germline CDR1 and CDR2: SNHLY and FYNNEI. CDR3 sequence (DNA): TGTGCCAGCACACAACCGACAGGGGCTGATTCCCCGAACACCGGGGAGCTGTTTTTT. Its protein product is CASTQPTGADSPNTGELFF. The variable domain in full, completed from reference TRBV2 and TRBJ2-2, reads EPEVTQTPSHQVTQMGQEVILRCVPISNHLYFYWYRQILGQKVEFLVSFYNNEISEKSEIFDDQFSVERPDGSNFTLKIRSTKLEDSAMYFCASTQPTGADSPNTGELFFGEGSRLTVL.